This T cell receptor (beta chain) was recorded in a study of blood T cell repertoires in COVID-19. At the level of the study: The United States, Italy and Spain were the sources of the acute and convalescent COVID-19 samples. T cells, B-cell-depleted T cells, or PBMCs supplied cDNA or gDNA.

As to this clone: The same CDR3 is also encoded by other DNA sequences in this sample.

In the original analysis: The authors estimated nucleated cell counts from reference gene primer amplification. Data came from immunoSEQ multiplex PCR; TCRdb stores just in-frame clones and leaves some out. V, J and clone size were drawn from that table, and D and trimming were deduced from the DNA. The table records roughly 230,000 clones, approximately 80% of them present only once. The CDR3 sequence is 14 residues long. The ends were cut back, 3 bases at V and 0 bases at J, with 6 bases in the middle. Germline assignment: CDR1 KGHDR and CDR2 SFDVKD. The receptor's source is a woman aged 55-69 years with active or convalescent COVID-19. Sequences were obtained from peripheral blood. The chain is built from TRBV24-1 and TRBJ2-3, with D possibly matching TRBD2 (5 bases). The CDR3 DNA follows: TGTGCCACCAGTGATCGGAGGAGCACAGATACGCAGTATTTT. This sequence encodes CATSDRRSTDTQYF.